The 9 T cell receptor beta chains given below trace back to one sample, sequenced in a study of memory CD4+ T cells and cytomegalovirus serostatus. Data came from immunoSEQ multiplex PCR; TCRdb stores just in-frame clones and leaves some out. The sample shows about 64,000 clones, around 77% of them seen only once. Single viable CD3+CD4+CD8-CD45RO+ cells were sorted as the memory CD4+ T cells. The sample comprised memory CD4+ T cells from blood. These receptors came from an adult in good health and CMV-seronegative.

This clone was recorded once. The chain links TRBV11-3 to TRBJ1-2, with TRBD1 identical over 8 bases. V lost 1 base, J lost 4 bases, and 14 bases stayed unmatched. Germline V lookup: CDR1 SGHNT, CDR2 YENEEA. The CDR3 is made up of 18 amino acids. CDR3 in DNA: TGTGCCAGCAGCTTAGTTGGAAGGGTTGGACAGGGCAGCTATGGCTACACCTTC. Its translation is CASSLVGRVGQGSYGYTF.

The chain links TRBV6-6 to TRBJ1-1; tentative D call: TRBD1 (6 bases). The germline V gene has CDR1 MNHNY and CDR2 SVGAGI (reference sequence). The length of the CDR3 is 14 residues. V was cut by 5 bases and J by 0 bases, with 10 bases left in between. The CDR3 DNA follows: TGTGCCAGCAGTCCAGGGGTTATGAACACTGAAGCTTTCTTT. Translating it yields CASSPGVMNTEAFF.

The chain employs TRBV6-6 and TRBJ2-1; 10 bases match TRBD2. Germline-derived CDR1 and CDR2 are MNHNY and SVGAGI (reference sequence). V lost 7 bases to trimming and J lost 8 bases; unmatched junction nucleotides: 11. The CDR3 covers 15 residues. The CDR3 region has the DNA TGTGCCAGCAATAAGCGGGGGGGACGGTTGTATGAGCAGTTCTTC. Protein sequence: CASNKRGGRLYEQFF.

This chain uses TRBV20-1 with TRBJ2-1; weak D call: TRBD2 (6 bases). CDR1 DFQATT and CDR2 SNEGSKA come from the germline V gene (reference sequence). CDR3 length equals 11 residues. The CDR3, as DNA: TGCACCCCGGGACTTTACAATGAGCAGTTCTTC. Translation: CTPGLYNEQFF.

V usage is TRBV6-5 and J usage is TRBJ2-4, with D possibly being TRBD1 (6 bases). Germline V gene sequence: CDR1 MNHEY, CDR2 SVGAGI. Trimming removed 2 bases from V and 8 bases from J, with 10 bases in between. The length of the CDR3 is 13 residues. The CDR3 DNA reads TGTGCCAGCAGTTACAGGCAGGGGTACATTCAGTACTTC. This encodes CASSYRQGYIQYF.

This chain joins TRBV7-3 and TRBJ1-1, with D tentatively TRBD1 (6 bases). The germline V and J ends were trimmed by 1 base and 9 bases, with 15 bases remaining between them. Germline V gene data show CDR1 as SGHTA and CDR2 as FQGTGA. The CDR3 runs 14 residues. DNA for the CDR3: TGTGCCAGCAGCTTAAATGAGGGGGACTCCAAAGCTTTCTTT. As protein: CASSLNEGDSKAFF. The full variable domain, its missing parts supplied by reference TRBV7-3 and TRBJ1-1, is GAGVSQTPSNKVTEKGKYVELRCDPISGHTALYWYRQSLGQGPEFLIYFQGTGAADDSGLPNDRFFAVRPEGSVSTLKIQRTERGDSAVYLCASSLNEGDSKAFFGQGTRLTVV.

V and J are TRBV10-2 and TRBJ2-1; D is uncertain. From germline, CDR1 is WSHSY and CDR2 SAAADI. V was clipped by 3 bases and J by 9 bases, with 12 bases between them. The CDR3 runs to 13 residues. The CDR3: CASSDAYTPEQFF. The CDR3 DNA reads as TGCGCCAGCAGTGACGCCTACACCCCTGAGCAGTTCTTC.

The CDR3 reads CASDSLRGNTGELFF. The CDR3 DNA sequence: TGTGCCAGCGACAGCCTCCGAGGTAACACCGGGGAGCTGTTTTTT. The rearrangement joins TRBV6-1 to TRBJ2-2; TRBD1 might be the D (5 bases). Trimming pared 8 bases from V and 2 bases from J, leaving 15 bases between. Germline assignment: CDR1 MNHNS and CDR2 SASEGT. This CDR3 region has 15 residues.

The CDR3 DNA reads TGCAGCGTTGAAGGGGGGCTTAGAGAGACCCAGTACTTC. Its translation is CSVEGGLRETQYF. This sequence joins TRBV29-1 and TRBJ2-5, with D maybe TRBD1 (6 bases). CDR3 length equals 13 residues. With 1 base removed from V and 4 bases from J, the gap between germline ends came to 10 bases. Germline V gene sequence: CDR1 SQVTM, CDR2 ANQGSEA.